This is a list of T cell receptor beta chains from one sample in a study of T cell responses to AZD1222 COVID-19 vaccine. Sequencing used immunoSEQ multiplex PCR; TCRdb keeps in-frame clones, though not all of them. Among about 100,000 clones listed, approximately 87% were seen once. The specimen comprised peripheral blood, sampled on day 0 of MenACWY control vaccination. These receptors originate from an adult in good health. CDR3s include the opening cysteine and the closing phenylalanine or tryptophan. The D gene is left open where the match is weak. Clone size, where shown, is once, few, many, or a class for clones that have expanded.

>.|once|TRBJ1-1|TRBV28
CASSRSNTEAFF
TGTGCCAGCAGTAGATCGAACACTGAAGCTTTCTTT
>TRBD1|.|TRBJ1-5|TRBV28
CASSPETGPQWPQHF
TGTGCCAGCTCCCCCGAGACAGGGCCCCAATGGCCCCAGCATTTT
>TRBD1|.|TRBJ2-7|TRBV29-1
CSVLPGTGAYEQYF
TGCAGCGTTCTACCCGGGACAGGGGCCTACGAGCAGTACTTC
>.|.|TRBJ1-2|TRBV19
CATVDLAYGYTF
TGTGCCACCGTGGATTTGGCCTATGGCTACACCTTC
>.|.|TRBJ2-1|TRBV12-5
CASGLGLGEHNEQFF
TGTGCTAGTGGTTTGGGCCTTGGGGAACACAATGAGCAGTTCTTC
>.|.|TRBJ2-1|TRBV28
CASSRRETRREQFF
TGTGCCAGCAGTCGACGGGAGACGCGAAGGGAGCAGTTCTTC
>TRBD1|.|TRBJ1-2|TRBV6-2/TRBV6-3
CASSSPFGQGLYGYTF
TGTGCCAGCAGTTCACCCTTTGGACAGGGGCTCTATGGCTACACCTTC
>.|.|TRBJ2-7|TRBV7-9
CASSLDKLGVGYEQYF
TGTGCCAGCAGCCTAGACAAACTAGGTGTAGGATACGAGCAGTACTTC
>.|.|TRBJ2-5|TRBV7-9
CASSLGGDRHQYF
TGTGCCAGCAGCTTAGGGGGGGACAGACACCAGTACTTC
>.|.|TRBJ2-1|TRBV10-3
CAISGRFDGEQFF
TGTGCCATCAGTGGGAGGTTCGACGGTGAGCAGTTCTTC
>.|.|TRBJ1-4|TRBV6-5
CASSTGQSLNEKLFF
TGTGCCAGCAGTACCGGACAGAGCCTTAATGAAAAACTGTTTTTT
>.|.|TRBJ2-7|TRBV11-2
CASSLVSWEQYF
TGTGCCAGCAGCTTGGTCAGTTGGGAGCAGTACTTC
>.|.|TRBJ2-7|TRBV25-1
CASSGDPGQLFPYEQYF
TGTGCCAGCAGTGGAGATCCCGGACAGTTGTTCCCCTACGAGCAGTACTTC
>.|.|TRBJ2-2|TRBV6-2/TRBV6-3
CASSYSRGGTGELFF
TGTGCCAGCAGTTACTCGAGGGGTGGCACCGGGGAGCTGTTTTTT
>.|.|TRBJ1-5|TRBV6-2/TRBV6-3
CASSTPPRVNQPQHF
TGTGCCAGCAGTACCCCCCCCAGGGTTAATCAGCCCCAGCATTTT
>.|once|TRBJ2-5|TRBV7-2
CASSVPFEQQETQYF
TGTGCCAGCAGCGTCCCCTTTGAACAGCAAGAGACCCAGTACTTC
>.|.|TRBJ2-3|TRBV6-5
CASRQQETTDTQYF
TGTGCCAGCAGACAACAAGAGACCACAGATACGCAGTATTTT
>TRBD1|.|TRBJ2-3|TRBV28
CASTSTDRANTDTQYF
TGTGCCAGCACCTCGACGGACAGGGCTAACACAGATACGCAGTATTTT
>TRBD1|.|TRBJ1-1|TRBV30
CAWRTGWAEAFF
TGTGCCTGGAGGACAGGGTGGGCTGAAGCTTTCTTT
>.|once|TRBJ2-2|TRBV7-2
CASSPTSNTGELFF
TGTGCCAGCAGCCCAACTTCGAACACCGGGGAGCTGTTTTTT
>.|.|TRBJ2-5|TRBV28
CASSLRGGRGIETQYF
TGTGCCAGCAGTTTAAGGGGGGGGAGAGGGATTGAGACCCAGTACTTC
>TRBD1|once|TRBJ2-5|TRBV4-3
CASSQQGTAISETQYF
TGCGCCAGCAGCCAGCAAGGGACAGCGATATCAGAGACCCAGTACTTC
>.|few|TRBJ2-7|TRBV5-8
CASSLFHEQYF
TGTGCCAGCAGCTTATTCCACGAGCAGTACTTC
>.|few|TRBJ1-2|TRBV28
CGSGTSQGRSYGYTF
TGTGGGTCCGGGACGTCACAGGGACGTTCCTATGGCTACACCTTC
>TRBD2|.|TRBJ2-1|TRBV2
CASTKPSGRANEQFF
TGTGCCAGCACCAAACCTAGCGGGAGGGCTAATGAGCAGTTCTTC
>.|.|TRBJ2-3|TRBV3-1/TRBV3-2
CASSLWLDGDTQYF
TGTGCCAGCAGCCTATGGCTAGATGGCGATACGCAGTATTTT
>TRBD1|.|TRBJ2-5|TRBV18
CASSPPGQYQETQYF
TGTGCCAGCTCACCACCGGGACAGTACCAAGAGACCCAGTACTTC
>.|.|TRBJ1-6|TRBV5-1
CASSLEQGGSYNSPLHF
TGCGCCAGCAGCTTGGAACAGGGAGGCTCCTATAATTCACCCCTCCACTTT
>.|few|TRBJ1-1|TRBV28
CASSPRTEAFF
TGTGCCAGCAGTCCCCGTACTGAAGCTTTCTTT
>TRBD2|.|TRBJ2-5|TRBV13
CASSLRGLGQETQYF
TGTGCCAGCAGTCTCCGGGGACTAGGCCAAGAGACCCAGTACTTC
>.|.|TRBJ2-6|TRBV6-5
CASRPRGGANVLTF
TGTGCCAGCAGGCCCCGGGGAGGGGCCAACGTCCTGACTTTC
>.|.|TRBJ1-2|TRBV6-5
CASSNRDYGYTF
TGTGCCAGCAGTAACAGGGACTATGGCTACACCTTC
>.|.|TRBJ1-1|TRBV12-3/TRBV12-4
CASREASTEAFF
TGTGCCAGTAGAGAAGCGAGTACTGAAGCTTTCTTT